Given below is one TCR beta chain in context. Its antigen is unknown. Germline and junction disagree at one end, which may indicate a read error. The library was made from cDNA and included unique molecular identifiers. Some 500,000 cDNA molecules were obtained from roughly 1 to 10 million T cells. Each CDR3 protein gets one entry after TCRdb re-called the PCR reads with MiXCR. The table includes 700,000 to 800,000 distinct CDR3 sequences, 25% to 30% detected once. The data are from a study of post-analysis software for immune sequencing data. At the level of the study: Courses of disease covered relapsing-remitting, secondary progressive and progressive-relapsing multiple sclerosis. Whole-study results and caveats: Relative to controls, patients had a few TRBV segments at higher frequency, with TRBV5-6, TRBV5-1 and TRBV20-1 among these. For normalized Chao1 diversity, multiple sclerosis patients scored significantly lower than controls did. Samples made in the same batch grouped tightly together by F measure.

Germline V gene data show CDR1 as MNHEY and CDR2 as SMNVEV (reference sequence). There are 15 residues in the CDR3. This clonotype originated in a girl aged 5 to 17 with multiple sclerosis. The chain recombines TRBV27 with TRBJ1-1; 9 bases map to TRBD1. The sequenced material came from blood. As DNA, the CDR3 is TGTGCCGGCAGTCCCCGGACAGGGGAAATCGGTGAAGCTTTCTTT. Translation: CAGSPRTGEIGEAFF.